This T cell receptor beta chain was profiled in a study of cytomegalovirus exposure and HLA in healthy donors (dated by TCRdb to the late 2010s). About the full investigation: An earlier analysis of approximately 600 of the donors reported 250 to 350 Gb of sequence data and some 120 million unique TCR beta sequences from about 180 million T cells. The number of typed donors differed by locus: 629-630 for A, B, C, DRB1 and DQB1; some 500 for DQA1; approximately 600 for DPA1; and approximately 450 for DPB1. Using immunosequencing, the study profiled T cell repertoires from some 670 subjects and related those repertoires to cytomegalovirus serostatus. The genetic ancestry cluster associated with self-reported Caucasian donors included approximately 85% of the 300 to 450 genotyped donors. The study combined high-throughput TCR immunosequencing, statistical association of individual TCRs with disease status, and machine learning to predict cytomegalovirus infection status. A later genetic analysis took genome-wide SNP genotypes for about 55% of the roughly 700 donors and used that subset as a discovery cohort. Donor age, sex, ethnicity and CMV serostatus were compiled alongside the repertoire data. Among some 410 genotyped donors of the cohort, an average of about 240,000 unique TCR beta nucleotide sequences were sequenced per donor, 15% to 20% of them non-productive. Approximately 310 gigabases of sequencing data and 70 million to 85 million unique TCR sequences were included in an early release covering about 700 HLA-typed donors. About 5 DR-DQ haplotypes were handled as single units for association and clustering, since linkage in the cohort was strong. Both class I and class II loci were covered by HLA typing, at four-digit resolution. A later analysis re-examined previously published TCR beta repertoires from more than 600 donors and added high-resolution HLA genotyping to investigate patterns of TCR occurrence. An earlier analysis of some 500 of the donors used high-throughput TCR beta sequencing to judge whether each TCR beta V gene segment behaved as functional or pseudogenic. All discovery cohort repertoires had been generated on a single sequencing platform. The study aimed to test whether cataloging public T cell receptors could reveal signatures of past pathogen exposure. Rather than using new phenotypic data, the later analysis identified candidate immune exposures from TCR beta sequences and from how often those sequences occurred across donors. Along with the roughly 700-subject first cohort, a separate validation cohort of 120 different subjects was used.

The study at large found these results: In a later genetic analysis, a missense DCLRE1C variant was associated with V-gene and J-gene trimming of TCR beta chains, and the association was replicated in an independent cohort. A total of fewer than 200 TCR beta chains were listed by the study as associated with cytomegalovirus. Correlated functional status among segregating V segments might reflect linkage disequilibrium, but an unknown experimental factor could not be ruled out. Three of the identified cytomegalovirus-associated TCR beta chains were confirmed in vitro to be specific for cytomegalovirus antigens. Some IMGT-functional V segments, including TRBV6-2 and TRBV6-3, could not be distinguished by the 87-base-pair reads and were therefore excluded. Specific HLA alleles were associated with 15,000 to 20,000 TCR beta sequences at a false discovery rate of 0.05 in a later analysis. In this cohort, only TCR beta chains were sequenced, and detectable features were limited by the absence of alpha or paired-chain data. In a later genetic analysis, fewer N-insertions in productive TCRs were reported among donors in an Asian-associated ancestry cluster than the roughly 670-donor mean. Assigning TCR associations to individual alleles was difficult when HLA alleles, especially DR and DQ, strongly co-occurred. In an earlier analysis of around 600 of the donors, most TCR beta V segments were observed in productive rearrangements about 90% or about 30% of the time, broadly matching IMGT annotations. CMV serostatus was the only immune exposure information available for the cohort. A cluster of highly shared sequence variants was judged likely to be a technical artifact of the sequencing pipeline. Most TCR sequences were observed very rarely across donors, whereas some public TCRs were present in many individuals. Because HLA typing was missing for some donors at each locus, association tests included only the typed subset. Sequencing depth was assumed to be roughly uniform across donors in the presence/absence analyses, though that assumption may not hold. Because counts were too low, approximately 18 rarely observed V segments, including chromosome 9 orphons, were excluded from the earlier analysis of several hundred of the donors. A further reported finding was that TCR beta sequences accurately predicted the HLA-A and HLA-B alleles for most subjects in the first cohort. Compared with equally common non-associated chains, HLA-associated TCR beta chains in a later analysis were more clonally expanded and had lower generation probabilities. Cytomegalovirus status was reported to be diagnosed by the classifier with high specificity and sensitivity in both the original and validation cohorts. In a later analysis, several top co-occurrence clusters were reported to appear linked to parvovirus B19, influenza, CMV and Epstein-Barr virus. According to a later analysis, TCR association rates differed among HLA loci, with DRB1 alleles showing the most associated TCRs and HLA-C alleles showing the fewest. Most CMV-associated TCR beta chains appeared to be HLA-restricted in a later analysis, and the HLA associations seemed to be driven largely by CMV exposure. It was suggested by the authors that the approach could potentially be generalized to other disease states and immunological phenotypes.

Between the V and J ends, shortened by 2 bases and 7 bases respectively, the junction contains 17 bases. The CDR3 runs 15 residues from the cysteine to the phenylalanine. Just the 45-base CDR3 DNA is kept, in frame starting at base 1. The germline V gene (reference sequence) specifies LNHDA as CDR1 and SQIVND as CDR2. Comments on this clone: Its antigen is currently not known. No qualities accompany the bases; no much larger clone lies one base away.

The library relied on the immunoSEQ multiplex PCR assay. A mixture of 60 forward primers for TCR Vbeta segments and 13 reverse primers for TCR Jbeta segments was used in the multiplex PCR. The CDR3 region of rearranged TCR beta genes was amplified from genomic DNA with a multiplex PCR assay. The Illumina HiSeq System was used to sequence the amplified TCR beta libraries as 87-base-pair reads. Processing in the source paper ran as follows. A later analysis tallied tens of millions of unique TCR beta chains across the 600 to 700 repertoires, and some 12 million of those chains were shared by two or more donors. To remove PCR and sequencing errors, raw reads were error-corrected and collapsed into unique sequences using a nearest-neighbor algorithm that merged closely related sequences. V, D and J gene segments were assigned by aligning CDR3 sequences to IMGT reference sequences. For a sequence to be retained, a match of at least six nucleotides was required to both a V gene segment and a J gene segment. A rearrangement was called productive if the CDR3 had no stop codons and remained in frame with V and J, and every other rearrangement was called non-productive. CDR3 was defined by IMGT convention, running from the second conserved V-encoded cysteine to the conserved J-encoded phenylalanine. The earlier analysis of some 540 of the donors excluded any sequence lacking an unambiguous match to a single V gene segment. In an earlier analysis of 587 of the donors, V segments were called functional above 56.7% productive rearrangements and were called segregating when the between-donor standard deviation exceeded 5%. A statistical classification framework was developed to diagnose cytomegalovirus status using the catalog of TCR beta chain sequences. A later analysis assigned V and J genes by comparing TCR nucleotide sequences with IMGT/GENE-DB human TR gene sequences. Using the TCRdist pipeline, a later analysis assigned CDR3 sequences along with most-parsimonious VDJ recombination scenarios. A later analysis defined each TCR beta chain by its CDR3 amino acid sequence plus V-gene family, and excluded reads lacking a unique V-gene family. In a later analysis, 500 to 650 highly shared, low-generation-probability nucleotide sequences were removed to address suspected cross-contamination and a sequencing artifact. In a later analysis, a clonal expansion index for each public chain was calculated from normalized within-repertoire ranks of inferred template counts. A later analysis computed generation probabilities with a VDJ recombination model fitted to out-of-frame rearrangements, and checked the results against IGoR. In a later analysis, hypergeometric tests were used to score TCR-TCR, TCR-HLA and TCR-CMV co-occurrence, with a repertoire-size bias correction applied to TCR pairs. False discovery rates were estimated in a later analysis by permuting HLA or CMV assignments 20 times. In a later analysis, co-occurring TCRs were grouped with DBSCAN, and TCRdist sequence similarity was added when clustering was performed within HLA-allele-positive subsets. Repertoires with fewer than 30,000 or more than 120,000 public chains, plus five repertoires with anomalous nucleotide sharing, were excluded from co-occurrence clustering. TCRdb obtained this table from immuneACCESS and retained in-frame rearrangements with V and J assigned. These tables miss some clones; where compared with another copy, unresolved V genes account for less than half of the shortfall, and the remainder is unexplained. V, J and clone size were drawn from that table, and D and trimming were deduced from the DNA. Within this sample are fewer than 150,000 clones, with more than 75% of them counted one time only. The top ten hold around 5.9% of the sample.

The cohort was made up of around 720 healthy bone marrow donors. At the time of sampling, every cohort member was nominally healthy, though immune exposures that went unrecorded were likely present. The donor was CMV seropositive and was included in the group of around 300 seropositive cohort members. A peripheral blood sample was provided by each donor, and peripheral blood mononuclear cells were used for TCR beta sequencing. The Qiagen DNeasy Blood Extraction Kit was used to extract genomic DNA from the blood cell samples. Recombination joined TRBV19 with TRBJ1-2, with TRBD1 as a weak D call on 5 bases. The origin of this receptor is a middle-aged woman in good health and CMV-seropositive. The sample was PBMCs. At the DNA level, the sequence is TGTGCCAGTAGTATATATTGGTTGGGGCGGGGTGGCTACACCTTC. It translates to CASSIYWLGRGGYTF.